Listed below are T cell receptor beta chains from one sample, sequenced in a study of shared clonotypes between healthy human individuals. The table came from immunoSEQ multiplex PCR; TCRdb's copy has only in-frame clones and leaves some out. This repertoire shows about 1.5 million clones, 95% to 99% found once; its top ten account for 0.4% to 0.55%. The sequencing input was naive CD4+ T cells sorted from blood. These receptors all come from a man aged 25 to 40 in good health. CDR3s include the opening cysteine and the closing phenylalanine or tryptophan. Fields, in order: CDR3 protein, CDR3 DNA, clone size, V gene, D gene, J gene. D genes are given only for firm matches. Size is stated for part of the rows, as once, few or many counts, or as a class when the clone is expanded.

CDR3: CASSIAEGGSETQYF
DNA: TGTGCCAGTAGTATAGCGGAGGGGGGCTCAGAGACCCAGTACTTC
size: -
V: TRBV19
D: -
J: TRBJ2-5

CDR3: CASSLALGDQETQYF
DNA: TGTGCCAGCAGCTTGGCCTTGGGGGACCAAGAGACCCAGTACTTC
size: -
V: TRBV5-4
D: -
J: TRBJ2-5

CDR3: CSVDGGYEQYF
DNA: TGCAGCGTTGATGGAGGGTACGAGCAGTACTTC
size: -
V: TRBV29-1
D: -
J: TRBJ2-7

CDR3: CASSGGGTSREQYF
DNA: TGCGCCAGCAGCGGAGGCGGGACTAGCCGCGAGCAGTACTTC
size: -
V: TRBV5-1
D: TRBD2
J: TRBJ2-7

CDR3: CSVVSPAGGVNEQYF
DNA: TGCAGCGTTGTATCTCCAGCGGGAGGAGTCAACGAGCAGTACTTC
size: -
V: TRBV29-1
D: TRBD2
J: TRBJ2-7

CDR3: CASSWGGIHTDTQYF
DNA: TGTGCCAGCAGTTGGGGCGGGATCCACACAGATACGCAGTATTTT
size: -
V: TRBV25-1
D: -
J: TRBJ2-3

CDR3: CASSLAGNTGELFF
DNA: TGTGCCAGCAGCTTAGCGGGGAACACCGGGGAGCTGTTTTTT
size: -
V: TRBV6-5
D: TRBD2
J: TRBJ2-2

CDR3: CASSSAAGGDSRETQYF
DNA: TGTGCCAGCAGCTCAGCTGCCGGGGGGGACTCTCGGGAGACCCAGTACTTC
size: -
V: TRBV5-4
D: TRBD2
J: TRBJ2-5

CDR3: CASSGDIRNYGYTF
DNA: TGTGCCAGCAGCGGGGACATCCGCAACTATGGCTACACCTTC
size: -
V: TRBV9
D: -
J: TRBJ1-2

CDR3: CASSEGVRDRGRETQYF
DNA: TGTGCCAGCAGTGAGGGCGTTAGGGACAGGGGGCGAGAGACCCAGTACTTC
size: -
V: TRBV6-1
D: TRBD1
J: TRBJ2-5

CDR3: CSVLQGAYYTNTEAFF
DNA: TGCAGCGTTCTACAGGGAGCCTATTATACGAACACTGAAGCTTTCTTT
size: -
V: TRBV29-1
D: -
J: TRBJ1-1

CDR3: CASSAAGTSSYNEQFF
DNA: TGTGCCAGCAGCGCAGCCGGGACTAGCTCCTACAATGAGCAGTTCTTC
size: -
V: TRBV9
D: TRBD2
J: TRBJ2-1

CDR3: CASSIVGAGNTIYF
DNA: TGCGCCAGCAGCATCGTGGGGGCTGGAAACACCATATATTTT
size: -
V: TRBV5-1
D: -
J: TRBJ1-3

CDR3: CASSQQPRGRSGNTIYF
DNA: TGTGCCAGCAGCCAACAACCCAGGGGCCGCTCTGGAAACACCATATATTTT
size: -
V: TRBV7-2
D: -
J: TRBJ1-3

CDR3: CASSSHRDRGYGYTF
DNA: TGTGCCAGTAGTTCCCATCGTGACAGGGGATATGGCTACACCTTC
size: -
V: TRBV19
D: TRBD1
J: TRBJ1-2

CDR3: CASSLSGPRINYGYTF
DNA: TGTGCCAGCAGTTTATCGGGACCTCGGATCAACTATGGCTACACCTTC
size: once
V: TRBV27
D: -
J: TRBJ1-2

CDR3: CASSLFPGVGYTF
DNA: TGTGCCAGCAGTTTATTCCCCGGGGTTGGCTACACCTTC
size: once
V: TRBV28
D: -
J: TRBJ1-2

CDR3: CASSPRQGVTEAFF
DNA: TGTGCCAGCTCACCACGACAGGGTGTCACTGAAGCTTTCTTT
size: -
V: TRBV18
D: TRBD1
J: TRBJ1-1

CDR3: CASSLRVGELFF
DNA: TGTGCCAGCAGTTTAAGGGTCGGGGAGCTGTTTTTT
size: -
V: TRBV28
D: -
J: TRBJ2-2

CDR3: CASSLQGGTEAFF
DNA: TGTGCCAGCAGCTTACAGGGAGGGACTGAAGCTTTCTTT
size: once
V: TRBV5-6
D: -
J: TRBJ1-1

CDR3: CASSPPPGLAGGYEQYF
DNA: TGTGCCAGCAGTCCACCGCCTGGACTAGCGGGAGGCTACGAGCAGTACTTC
size: -
V: TRBV27
D: TRBD2
J: TRBJ2-7

CDR3: CASRQSIAKNIQYF
DNA: TGTGCCTCACGGCAGAGCATAGCCAAAAACATTCAGTACTTC
size: -
V: TRBV10-3
D: -
J: TRBJ2-4

CDR3: CAIAPREGNTEAFF
DNA: TGTGCCATAGCCCCGAGGGAGGGGAACACTGAAGCTTTCTTT
size: -
V: TRBV7-9
D: -
J: TRBJ1-1

CDR3: CASSVGDTQYF
DNA: TGCGCCAGCAGTGTGGGAGATACGCAGTATTTT
size: -
V: TRBV10-1
D: -
J: TRBJ2-3

CDR3: CASSPRESTDTQYF
DNA: TGCGCCAGCAGTCCGCGAGAGAGCACAGATACGCAGTATTTT
size: -
V: TRBV10-2
D: -
J: TRBJ2-3

CDR3: CASSGTGGNYGYTF
DNA: TGTGCCAGCAGTGGAACCGGGGGAAACTATGGCTACACCTTC
size: -
V: TRBV6-4
D: -
J: TRBJ1-2

CDR3: CASSRGSQETQYF
DNA: TGTGCCAGCAGCCGCGGGAGCCAAGAGACCCAGTACTTC
size: -
V: TRBV7-9
D: TRBD2
J: TRBJ2-5

CDR3: CATSRETGTGYEKLFF
DNA: TGTGCCACCAGCAGAGAAACCGGGACAGGGTATGAAAAACTGTTTTTT
size: -
V: TRBV15
D: TRBD1
J: TRBJ1-4

CDR3: CASSVGPRNSGNTIYF
DNA: TGTGCCAGCAGCGTAGGGCCGAGAAACTCTGGAAACACCATATATTTT
size: -
V: TRBV9
D: -
J: TRBJ1-3

CDR3: CASSRDGLGEAFF
DNA: TGTGCCAGCAGCCGAGACGGGCTCGGGGAAGCTTTCTTT
size: -
V: TRBV2
D: -
J: TRBJ1-1

CDR3: CASTDPGDTIYF
DNA: TGTGCCAGCACCGACCCCGGGGACACCATATATTTT
size: -
V: TRBV6-5
D: -
J: TRBJ1-3

CDR3: CASSLRGRTYNEQFF
DNA: TGCGCCAGCAGCTTGCGGGGGAGGACCTACAATGAGCAGTTCTTC
size: -
V: TRBV5-1
D: -
J: TRBJ2-1

CDR3: CASSHSGRGLDTQYF
DNA: TGTGCCAGCAGCCACAGCGGGAGGGGGCTGGATACGCAGTATTTT
size: once
V: TRBV7-9
D: TRBD2
J: TRBJ2-3

CDR3: CSVTGQPNYGYTF
DNA: TGCAGCGTTACGGGACAGCCAAACTATGGCTACACCTTC
size: -
V: TRBV29-1
D: TRBD1
J: TRBJ1-2

CDR3: CASSYRDRVQNTEAFF
DNA: TGTGCCAGCTCATACCGGGACAGGGTCCAAAACACTGAAGCTTTCTTT
size: -
V: TRBV18
D: TRBD1
J: TRBJ1-1

CDR3: CASSQVTGSTDTQYF
DNA: TGTGCCAGCAGCCAAGTAACAGGGAGCACAGATACGCAGTATTTT
size: -
V: TRBV14
D: -
J: TRBJ2-3

CDR3: CASSLSEAPKETQYF
DNA: TGTGCCAGCAGTCTCAGCGAGGCCCCCAAAGAGACCCAGTACTTC
size: once
V: TRBV28
D: -
J: TRBJ2-5

CDR3: CASSLGTSGGSDTQYF
DNA: TGTGCCAGCAGCCTCGGGACTAGCGGGGGATCAGATACGCAGTATTTT
size: -
V: TRBV11-2
D: TRBD2
J: TRBJ2-3

CDR3: CASSLPSGSSSYEQYF
DNA: TGTGCCAGCAGTTTGCCTAGCGGGAGTTCCTCCTACGAGCAGTACTTC
size: -
V: TRBV28
D: TRBD2
J: TRBJ2-7